This T cell receptor beta chain came from a study of T cells after yellow fever vaccination. About the research overall: With SMART-Seq v4 Ultra Low Input, the fractions containing low cell numbers were prepared.

TCRdb reanalysed the 5' RACE reads using MiXCR and keeps one entry per CDR3 protein. This sample has some 420,000 distinct CDR3 sequences, with approximately 19% found just once. About this clonotype: What it binds is unknown.

Overall study results and limits: Bulk-population clonotypes that are abundant could appear as contaminants in FACS-sorted repertoires. Secondary responses were weaker yet peaked faster, day 5 versus 15. Few clonotypes appeared in both CD4 and CD8 compartments.

Germline V gene data show CDR1 as DFQATT and CDR2 as SNEGSKA (reference sequence). The CDR3 length is 13 residues. V gave up 1 base and J gave up 9 bases, with 13 bases separating them. This specimen consisted of PBMCs, obtained before the yellow fever booster vaccination. This sequence was found in a man aged 18 to 30 who received the YFV17D yellow fever vaccine. The chain couples TRBV20-1 to TRBJ1-5; no reliable D call. The CDR3 region has the DNA TGCAGTGCTAGAGGGGGAGGGCGGATGCCCCAGCATTTT. Translating it yields CSARGGGRMPQHF.